Presented here are 18 T cell receptor beta chains from one specimen sequenced in a study of OX40 agonist ivuxolimab in advanced cancers. Profiling relied on immunoSEQ multiplex PCR, and the TCRdb table lists in-frame clones only, not all of them. In the table there are 59,000 or so clones, approximately 79% of which are singletons. This sample comprised CD4+ or CD8+ T cells sorted from blood, obtained in a trial of the OX40 agonist ivuxolimab. These receptors originate from an adult with an advanced solid tumor such as melanoma, head and neck, liver or kidney cancer.

V usage is TRBV4-1 and J usage is TRBJ1-5; D unresolved. The CDR3 extends over 13 amino acids. V gave up 3 bases and J gave up 7 bases, with 10 bases separating them. In germline, CDR1 is MGHRA, CDR2 YSYEKL. Here the CDR3 reads CASSHLIRQPQHF. As DNA, the CDR3 is TGCGCCAGCAGCCACCTGATTAGACAGCCCCAGCATTTT.

V usage is TRBV5-4 and J usage is TRBJ1-6, with 7 bases lining up with TRBD1. The CDR3 consists of 15 residues. The J segment lost 5 bases and the V segment lost 1 base, leaving 3 bases of the junction unmatched. In germline, CDR1 is SGHNT, CDR2 YYREEE (reference sequence). The CDR3 sequence is CASSLQGGNNSPLHF. The CDR3 coding sequence is TGTGCCAGCAGCTTGCAGGGGGGTAATAATTCACCCCTCCACTTT.

The chain employs TRBV4-3 and TRBJ1-4, with D unresolved. The CDR3 loop spans 14 amino acids. V was clipped by 1 base and J by 0 bases, with 3 bases between them. Per the germline V gene, CDR1 is LGHNA and CDR2 is YSLEER. The CDR3 spells CASSQATTNEKLFF. The CDR3 DNA reads TGCGCCAGCAGCCAAGCGACAACTAATGAAAAACTGTTTTTT.

The chain links TRBV2 to TRBJ1-1; 7 nucleotides match TRBD1. The CDR3 sequence is 13 residues long. V lost 6 bases and J lost 1; bases outside the gene matches: 2. Germline V lookup: CDR1 SNHLY, CDR2 FYNNEI. This chain's CDR3 is CASRTGANTEAFF. The CDR3 DNA is TGTGCCAGCAGAACAGGGGCGAACACTGAAGCTTTCTTT.

The chain combines TRBV4-1 with TRBJ1-2, with D perhaps matching TRBD1 (6 bases). CDR1 is MGHRA, CDR2 YSYEKL, per germline. The V end lost 2 bases, the J end lost 5 bases, and 18 bases lay between the germline ends. This CDR3 contains 16 residues. In DNA form, the CDR3 reads TGCGCCAGCAGCCAACCCGGAGTAACAGGGCGGTATGGCTACACCTTC. Protein: CASSQPGVTGRYGYTF.

This clone occurred a few times. J is TRBJ1-3 and V is TRBV19; D gene uncertain. Per germline, CDR1 LNHDA and CDR2 SQIVND (reference sequence). The V gene lost 3 bases and the J gene lost 8 bases, with 5 bases spanning the gap. This CDR3 is built from 11 residues. The CDR3 loop is CASSMGDTIYF. The CDR3 nucleotides read TGTGCCAGTAGTATGGGAGACACCATATATTTT.

The V gene is TRBV7-6, the J gene TRBJ2-5; D remains ambiguous. CDR3 length: 11 amino acids. The V gene lost 11 bases and the J gene lost 5 bases, with 12 bases spanning the gap. The germline gives CDR1 SGHVS, CDR2 FNYEAQ. For the CDR3, the DNA is TGTGCCGGTAAATCCGGGGAGACCCAGTACTTC. It encodes CAGKSGETQYF.

The genes are TRBV19 and TRBJ1-2; no definite D call. The germline CDR1 and CDR2 sequences are LNHDA and SQIVND (reference sequence). The CDR3 is made up of 16 amino acids. V was cut by 3 bases and J by 6 bases, with 20 bases left in between. CDR3 DNA: TGTGCCAGTAGTATGGCGGTAATGTCCCCTTTTCATGGCTACACCTTC. Residues: CASSMAVMSPFHGYTF.

The chain carries TRBV7-2 and TRBJ1-6; 7 nucleotides match TRBD1. The germline V gene has CDR1 SGHTA and CDR2 FQGNSA. This CDR3 has 15 amino acids. The J segment lost 5 bases and the V segment lost 4 bases, leaving 5 bases of the junction unmatched. The CDR3 is CASSSQGPNNSPLHF. The CDR3 DNA reads as TGTGCCAGCAGCTCACAGGGGCCGAATAATTCACCCCTCCACTTT.

The chain employs TRBV18 and TRBJ1-4; D ambiguous. V lost 1 base and J 6 bases, leaving 12 bases between the germline ends. CDR1 KGHSH and CDR2 LQKENI come from the germline V gene. This CDR3 is built from 15 residues. CDR3 coding DNA: TGTGCCAGCTCACCACAACAGCACACTGATGAAAAACTGTTTTTT. As protein: CASSPQQHTDEKLFF.

In this sample, this clone turned up once. The chain recombines TRBV27 with TRBJ2-2, with a weak D call TRBD1 (6 bases). In germline, CDR1 is MNHEY, CDR2 SMNVEV (reference sequence). This CDR3 contains 16 residues. Trimming removed 4 bases from V and 3 bases from J, with 15 bases in between. CDR3 DNA: TGTGCCAGCAGTTCCTACAGGGAAGTGCACACCGGGGAGCTGTTTTTT. This codes for CASSSYREVHTGELFF.

This clone appeared a few times. The chain combines TRBV28 with TRBJ1-5, with 7 bases identical to TRBD1. The CDR3 loop spans 15 amino acids. CDR1 is MDHEN, CDR2 SYDVKM, per germline. V lost 2 bases and J lost 5; bases outside the gene matches: 6. CDR3 sequence reads: CASSLRGQNHQPQHF. The CDR3 DNA is TGTGCCAGCAGTTTAAGGGGACAGAATCATCAGCCCCAGCATTTT.

The chain recombines TRBV5-1 with TRBJ1-2; D unresolved. Germline V lookup: CDR1 SGHRS, CDR2 YFSETQ. V was pared by 4 bases and J by 4 bases, with 8 bases between. The CDR3 sequence is 12 residues long. The CDR3 DNA sequence: TGCGCCAGCAGCATTGACACCTATGGCTACACCTTC. Translating gives CASSIDTYGYTF.

This chain uses TRBV7-9 with TRBJ1-2; D is perhaps TRBD1 (5 bases). CDR1 and CDR2 (germline): SEHNR, FQNEAQ (reference sequence). V dropped 4 bases and J dropped 5 bases, with 11 bases sitting between them. This CDR3 comprises 13 residues. The CDR3 DNA follows: TGTGCCAGCAGCTCTGTGGGGCCGTATGGCTACACCTTC. This translates into CASSSVGPYGYTF.

J is TRBJ2-2 and V is TRBV6-5; D unclear. With 0 bases removed from V and 5 bases from J, the gap between germline ends came to 10 bases. The CDR3 has 15 amino acids. CDR1 and CDR2 (germline): MNHEY, SVGAGI. CDR3 residues: CASSYSLYLTGELFF. The CDR3 DNA follows: TGTGCCAGCAGTTACTCGTTGTATCTGACCGGGGAGCTGTTTTTT.

The chain carries TRBV5-4 and TRBJ2-7; 11 positions agree with TRBD2. Per the germline V gene, CDR1 is SGHNT and CDR2 is YYREEE (reference sequence). Unmatched junction bases numbered 8, after V lost 0 bases and J lost 3 bases. This CDR3 is built from 17 residues. CDR3 in DNA: TGTGCCAGCAGCTTGGGACCCACCGGGACTAGCGGCTACGAGCAGTACTTC. This sequence encodes CASSLGPTGTSGYEQYF.

This clone was seen only a few times. This chain links TRBV27 with TRBJ1-1; 9 bases agree with TRBD1. This CDR3 is built from 15 residues. CDR1 is MNHEY and CDR2 is SMNVEV in the germline V gene (reference sequence). With 2 bases clipped from V and 3 bases from J, the junction kept 4 bases outside the gene matches. CDR3 bases: TGTGCCAGCAGTTTAGGGACAGGGCAGGACACTGAAGCTTTCTTT. This encodes CASSLGTGQDTEAFF.

This clone was observed a single time. The CDR3 nucleotides are TGTGCCAGCAGTCTAAACAGGGGCGGCGAAAAACTGTTTTTT. Its translation is CASSLNRGGEKLFF. The chain carries TRBV28 and TRBJ1-4; 7 nucleotides line up with TRBD1. This CDR3 is 14 amino acids long. Germline assignment: CDR1 MDHEN and CDR2 SYDVKM. V was pared by 5 bases and J by 8 bases, with 8 bases of the junction left unmatched.